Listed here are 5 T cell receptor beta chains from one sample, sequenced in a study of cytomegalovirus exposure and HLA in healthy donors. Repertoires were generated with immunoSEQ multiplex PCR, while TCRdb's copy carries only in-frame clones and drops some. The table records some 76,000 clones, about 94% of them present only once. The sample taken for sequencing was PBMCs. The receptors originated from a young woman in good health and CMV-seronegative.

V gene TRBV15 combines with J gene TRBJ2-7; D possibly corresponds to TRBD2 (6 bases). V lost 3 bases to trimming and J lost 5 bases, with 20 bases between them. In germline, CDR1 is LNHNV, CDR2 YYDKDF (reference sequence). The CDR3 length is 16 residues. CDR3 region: CATSSLTGLLTDEQYF. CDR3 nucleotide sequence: TGTGCCACCAGCAGCTTAACGGGACTCCTGACGGACGAGCAGTACTTC.

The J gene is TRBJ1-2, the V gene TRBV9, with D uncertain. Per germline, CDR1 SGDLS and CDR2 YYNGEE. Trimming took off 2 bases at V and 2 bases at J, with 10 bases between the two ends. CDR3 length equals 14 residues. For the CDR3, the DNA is TGTGCCAGCAGCGTCCTCGAGGGCAACTATGGCTACACCTTC. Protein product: CASSVLEGNYGYTF. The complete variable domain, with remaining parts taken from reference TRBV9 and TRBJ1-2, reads DSGVTQTPKHLITATGQRVTLRCSPRSGDLSVYWYQQSLDQGLQFLIQYYNGEERAKGNILERFSAQQFPDLHSELNLSSLELGDSALYFCASSVLEGNYGYTFGSGTRLTVV.

In DNA, the CDR3 is TGCGCCAGCAGCCACCTAGACGGATACGAGCAGTACTTC. This encodes CASSHLDGYEQYF. V and J are TRBV10-1 and TRBJ2-7; D is unresolved. Deletions cut 6 bases from V and 4 bases from J, with 13 bases between. Germline V gives CDR1 WNHNN, CDR2 SYGVQD (reference sequence). This CDR3 region has 13 residues.

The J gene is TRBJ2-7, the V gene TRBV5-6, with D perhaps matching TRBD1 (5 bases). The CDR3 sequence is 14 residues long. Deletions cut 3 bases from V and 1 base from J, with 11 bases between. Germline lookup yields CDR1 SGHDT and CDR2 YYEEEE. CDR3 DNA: TGTGCCAGCAGCTACGACAGATGGTCCTACGAGCAGTACTTC. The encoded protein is CASSYDRWSYEQYF.

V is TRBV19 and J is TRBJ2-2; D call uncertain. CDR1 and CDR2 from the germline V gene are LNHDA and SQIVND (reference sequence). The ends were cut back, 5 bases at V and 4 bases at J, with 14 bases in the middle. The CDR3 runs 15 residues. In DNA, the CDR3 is TGTGCCAGTAGTCTGGGCAGCACCCGCACCGGGGAGCTGTTTTTT. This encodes CASSLGSTRTGELFF.